These 11 T cell receptor beta chains came from one sample sequenced in a study of regulatory T cells in long-lasting Graves disease. The authors built TCR beta libraries using iRepertoire HTBI primers and Arm-PCR of CDR3 regions. TCRdb reprocessed the multiplex PCR reads via MiXCR and lists one record per CDR3 protein. The data contain some 280,000 distinct CDR3 sequences, 22% of them singletons. Indicated time point: persistent/refractory GD, antithyroid drugs over 5 years with positive TRAb. Generation of the TCR library employed RNA extracted from PBMCs. This sample comprised peripheral blood mononuclear cells (PBMCs), obtained when the disease was refractory, from a patient treated with antithyroid drugs. These receptors originate from a female donor with Graves disease.

The chain combines TRBV7-2 with TRBJ2-5; TRBD2 matches 9 bases. V lost 3 bases, J lost 5 bases, and 4 bases stayed unmatched. The CDR3 is 14 residues long. Germline-derived CDR1 and CDR2 are SGHTA and FQGNSA. In nucleotides, the CDR3 is TGTGCCAGCAGCTTTAGCGGGAGCCGGGAGACCCAGTACTTC. Its protein is CASSFSGSRETQYF.

This chain joins TRBV20-1 and TRBJ1-3; unclear D gene. CDR3 length equals 14 residues. The ends were cut back, 4 bases at V and 4 bases at J, with 14 bases in the middle. CDR1 and CDR2 (germline): DFQATT, SNEGSKA (reference sequence). The CDR3 region is CSATSTVRGNTIYF. The DNA of the CDR3 is TGCAGTGCTACTTCGACGGTTAGAGGAAACACCATATATTTT.

This clonotype came up a few times. This CDR3 is CASSSTSGIQETQYF. The CDR3 DNA follows: TGTGCCAGCAGTTCGACTAGCGGGATCCAAGAGACCCAGTACTTC. This chain joins TRBV6-2 or TRBV6-3 and TRBJ2-5, with 11 nucleotides matching TRBD2. The CDR3 has 15 amino acids. The V segment lost 4 bases and the J segment 1 base; nucleotides outside the gene matches: 2. Germline assignment: CDR1 MNHEY and CDR2 SVGEGT.

This sequence joins TRBV30 and TRBJ1-1; D remains ambiguous. Trimming shortened V by 2 bases and J by 0 bases, and 13 bases separated the two germline ends. The CDR3 length is 15 residues. Germline values: CDR1 GTSNPN, CDR2 SVGIG (reference sequence). DNA of the CDR3: TGTGCCTGGAGTTTTTCCCACACTGTGAACACTGAAGCTTTCTTT. As protein: CAWSFSHTVNTEAFF. The full variable domain, rest sourced from reference TRBV30 and TRBJ1-1, is SQTIHQWPATLVQPVGSPLSLECTVEGTSNPNLYWYRQAAGRGLQLLFYSVGIGQISSEVPQNLSASRPQDRQFILSSKKLLLSDSGFYLCAWSFSHTVNTEAFFGQGTRLTVV.

This clonotype appeared many times. J is TRBJ2-7 and V is TRBV12-3 or TRBV12-4; TRBD1 is a possible D gene (5 bases). This CDR3 spans 14 amino acids. Trimming cost V 6 bases and J 2 bases, with 14 bases left between them. The CDR3 region is CASSPAGYAYEQYF. DNA of the CDR3: TGTGCCAGCAGCCCAGCAGGGTATGCCTACGAGCAGTACTTC.

This clonotype came up many times. The gene calls are TRBV12-3 or TRBV12-4 and TRBJ1-1; D ambiguous. This CDR3 has 13 amino acids. Trimming left V 2 bases short and J 4 bases short, with 8 bases between. This CDR3 reads CASSLQESTEAFF. DNA of the CDR3: TGTGCCAGCAGTTTACAGGAGAGCACTGAAGCTTTCTTT.

The chain links TRBV27 to TRBJ1-1, with a weak D call TRBD1 (6 bases). V lost 0 bases and J lost 3, with 14 bases in between. Per the germline V gene, CDR1 is MNHEY and CDR2 is SMNVEV (reference sequence). This CDR3 region has 16 residues. CDR3 region: CASSLSGGRADTEAFF. The DNA of the CDR3 is TGTGCCAGCAGTTTATCGGGGGGCAGGGCGGACACTGAAGCTTTCTTT.

This clonotype turned up a few times. The chain joins TRBV15 to TRBJ2-2; the match to TRBD2 covers 8 bases. This CDR3 is 17 amino acids long. The J segment lost 4 bases and the V segment lost 0 bases, leaving 7 bases of the junction unmatched. Germline V gene sequence: CDR1 LNHNV, CDR2 YYDKDF (reference sequence). CDR3 region: CATSRERAGEGTGELFF. The CDR3 DNA reads as TGTGCCACCAGCAGAGAGCGAGCGGGAGAGGGCACCGGGGAGCTGTTTTTT.

This clonotype was seen ten or more times. V and J are TRBV28 and TRBJ2-5; D uncertain. The germline gives CDR1 MDHEN, CDR2 SYDVKM. The CDR3 totals 14 residues. V gave up 6 bases and J gave up 1 base, with 12 bases separating them. The CDR3 sequence is CASSVTAFQETQYF. CDR3 in DNA: TGTGCCAGCAGCGTAACAGCCTTCCAAGAGACCCAGTACTTC. Full variable domain (rest looked up from reference TRBV28 and TRBJ2-5): DVKVTQSSRYLVKRTGEKVFLECVQDMDHENMFWYRQDPGLGLRLIYFSYDVKMKEKGDIPEGYSVSREKKERFSLILESASTNQTSMYLCASSVTAFQETQYFGPGTRLLVL.

The chain is built from TRBV19 and TRBJ1-5; 7 positions match TRBD1. The CDR3 extends over 16 amino acids. V gave up 7 bases and J gave up 4 bases; unmatched junction bases: 13. Per germline, CDR1 LNHDA and CDR2 SQIVND (reference sequence). Here the CDR3 DNA reads TGTGCCAGTAATCCCCAGGGGGGGTTGAGGAATCAGCCCCAGCATTTT. It specifies CASNPQGGLRNQPQHF.

This clonotype has just a few counts. The chain joins TRBV12-3 or TRBV12-4 to TRBJ1-1; TRBD1 agrees at 8 bases. The CDR3 extends over 14 amino acids. The V gene end was trimmed by 7 bases and the J gene end by 3 bases; junction bases not matched to a gene: 7. The DNA of the CDR3 is TGTGCCAGCACCAACACAGGGGGGGACACTGAAGCTTTCTTT. It translates to CASTNTGGDTEAFF.